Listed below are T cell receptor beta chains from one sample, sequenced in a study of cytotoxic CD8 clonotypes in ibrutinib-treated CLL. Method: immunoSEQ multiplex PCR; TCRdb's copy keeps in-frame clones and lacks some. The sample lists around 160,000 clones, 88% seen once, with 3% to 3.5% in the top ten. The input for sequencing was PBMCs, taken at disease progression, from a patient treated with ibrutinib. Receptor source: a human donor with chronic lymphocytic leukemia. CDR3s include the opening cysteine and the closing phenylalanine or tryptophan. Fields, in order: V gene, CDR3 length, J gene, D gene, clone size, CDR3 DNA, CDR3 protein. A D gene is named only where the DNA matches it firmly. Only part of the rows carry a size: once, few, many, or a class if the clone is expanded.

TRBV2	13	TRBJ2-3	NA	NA	TGTGCCAGCATAGGGCGGAGCACAGATACGCAGTATTTT	CASIGRSTDTQYF
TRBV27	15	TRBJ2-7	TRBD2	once	TGTGCCAGCAGTTTAATTCCCGCGGGAGTTGGCGAGCAGTACTTC	CASSLIPAGVGEQYF
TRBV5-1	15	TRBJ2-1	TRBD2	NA	TGCGCCAGCAGACTACTAGCGGACTCCTACAATGAGCAGTTCTTC	CASRLLADSYNEQFF
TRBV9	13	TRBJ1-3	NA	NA	TGTGCCAGCAGTACGGGGGCTGGAAACACCATATATTTT	CASSTGAGNTIYF
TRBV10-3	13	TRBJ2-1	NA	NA	TGTGCCATCAGTGACAAGGGGAACAATGAGCAGTTCTTC	CAISDKGNNEQFF
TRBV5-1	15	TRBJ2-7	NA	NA	TGCGCCAGCAGCCCCTCAGACGGCCCCTCCTACGAGCAGTACTTC	CASSPSDGPSYEQYF
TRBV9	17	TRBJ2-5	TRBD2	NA	TGTGCCAGCAGCGTAGGGTCTCTAGCGGGGGGCCAAGAGACCCAGTACTTC	CASSVGSLAGGQETQYF
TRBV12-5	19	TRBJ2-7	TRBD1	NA	TGTGCTAGTGGTTTGGTCTGGGAACACCTGGACAGGGGATCCTACGAGCAGTACTTC	CASGLVWEHLDRGSYEQYF
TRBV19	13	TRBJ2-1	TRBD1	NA	TGTGCCAGCAGGGACAGTAATGAGATTCAGCAGTTCTTC	CASRDSNEIQQFF
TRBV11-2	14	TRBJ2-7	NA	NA	TGTGCCACCCGACGACAGGCCAGCTCCTACGAGCAGTACTTC	CATRRQASSYEQYF
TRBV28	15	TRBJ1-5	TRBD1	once	TGTGCCAGCAGACAACCGGGACAGTCCAATCAGCCCCAGCATTTT	CASRQPGQSNQPQHF
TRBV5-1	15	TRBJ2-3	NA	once	TGCGCCAGCAGCTTCGGTTACAGGGACACAGATACGCAGTATTTT	CASSFGYRDTDTQYF
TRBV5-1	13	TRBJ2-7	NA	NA	TGCGCCAGCAGCTTGAATCCTCTCTACGAGCAGTACTTC	CASSLNPLYEQYF
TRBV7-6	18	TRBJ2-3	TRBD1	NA	TGTGCCAGCAGCTTAGTTAGTCCGGGACAGAATGTCGAAGATACGCAGTATTTT	CASSLVSPGQNVEDTQYF
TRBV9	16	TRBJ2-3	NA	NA	TGTGCCAGCAGCGCCATACTAGCAGGGGGCACAGATACGCAGTATTTT	CASSAILAGGTDTQYF
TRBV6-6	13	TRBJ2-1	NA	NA	TGTGCCAGCAGTTACCAGCCCCTCGGGGAGCAGTTCTTC	CASSYQPLGEQFF
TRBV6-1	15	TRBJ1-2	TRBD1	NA	TGTGCCAGCAGTGATCCGACAGGGTCCTATCTTGGCTACACCTTC	CASSDPTGSYLGYTF
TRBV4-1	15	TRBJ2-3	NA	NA	TGCGCCAGCAGCCTCCAACCACTAGACACAGATACGCAGTATTTT	CASSLQPLDTDTQYF
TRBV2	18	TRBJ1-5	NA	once	TGTGCCAGCCACCCCGGTGCCGACAGACGATATAGCAATCAGCCCCAGCATTTT	CASHPGADRRYSNQPQHF
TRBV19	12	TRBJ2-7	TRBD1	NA	TGTGCCAGTAGTGGACAGGGTAGCGAGCAGTACTTC	CASSGQGSEQYF
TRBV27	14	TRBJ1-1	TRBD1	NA	TGTGCCAGCAAGGACAGGGTGAGGAACACTGAAGCTTTCTTT	CASKDRVRNTEAFF
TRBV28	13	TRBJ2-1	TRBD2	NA	TGTGCCAGCGAGCGGGAGGGCCGGAATGAGCAGTTCTTC	CASEREGRNEQFF
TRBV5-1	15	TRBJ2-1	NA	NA	TGCGCCAGCAGTTTACAGGGAAGCTCCTACAATGAGCAGTTCTTC	CASSLQGSSYNEQFF
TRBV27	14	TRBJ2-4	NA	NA	TGTGCCAGCAGTTCCTCCCCGGAGCCAAACATTCAGTACTTC	CASSSSPEPNIQYF
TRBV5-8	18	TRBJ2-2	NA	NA	TGTGCCAGCAGCTTTGGGTTGCACCAAGTTCAGGCCACCGGGGAGCTGTTTTTT	CASSFGLHQVQATGELFF
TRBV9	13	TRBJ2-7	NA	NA	TGTGCCAGCAGCCTAGAAGACTCCTACGAGCAGTACTTC	CASSLEDSYEQYF
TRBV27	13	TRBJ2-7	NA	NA	TGTGCCAGCAGTCCGGCAGGGTCCTACGAGCAGTACTTC	CASSPAGSYEQYF
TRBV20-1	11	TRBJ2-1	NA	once	TGCAGTGCTAGCCCGGGCTATGAGCAGTTCTTC	CSASPGYEQFF
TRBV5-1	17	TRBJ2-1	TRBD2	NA	TGCGCCAGCAGCTTGGCCCTAAGCGGGGGCTCCTACAATGAGCAGTTCTTC	CASSLALSGGSYNEQFF
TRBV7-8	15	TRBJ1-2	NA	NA	TGTGCCAGCAGCGCAGACAGCTCGCGGTCCTATGGCTACACCTTC	CASSADSSRSYGYTF
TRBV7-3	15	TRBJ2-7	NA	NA	TGTGCCAGCAGCCCACAACGTTCCACCTCCTACGAGCAGTACTTC	CASSPQRSTSYEQYF
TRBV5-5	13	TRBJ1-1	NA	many	TGTGCCAGCAGCTTAGGGGTGGGTACTGAAGCTTTCTTT	CASSLGVGTEAFF
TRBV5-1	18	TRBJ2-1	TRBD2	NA	TGCGCCAGCAGCGAATATGAGACTAGCGGGGTTTCCTACAATGAGCAGTTCTTC	CASSEYETSGVSYNEQFF
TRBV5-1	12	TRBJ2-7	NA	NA	TGCGCCAGCAGCTTGGGGGGGAGCGAGCAGTACTTC	CASSLGGSEQYF
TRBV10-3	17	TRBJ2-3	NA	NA	TGTGCCATCAGCCCCCTAAGTGGCGGGGATCGCACAGATACGCAGTATTTT	CAISPLSGGDRTDTQYF
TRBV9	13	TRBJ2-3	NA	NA	TGTGCCAGCAGCGTGGATCCTCGATCGGCGCAGTATTTT	CASSVDPRSAQYF
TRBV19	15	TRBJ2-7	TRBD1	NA	TGTGCCAGTTCCATCGGGACAGGGAGCTCCTACGAGCAGTACTTC	CASSIGTGSSYEQYF
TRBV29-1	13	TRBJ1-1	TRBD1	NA	TGCAGCGTTGGGACAGGTCAGAACACTGAAGCTTTCTTT	CSVGTGQNTEAFF
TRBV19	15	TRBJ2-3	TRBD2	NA	TGTGCCAGTAGTAGAGCGGGAGCTGTGACAGATACGCAGTATTTT	CASSRAGAVTDTQYF
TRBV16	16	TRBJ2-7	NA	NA	TGTGCCAGCAGCCAATTTTCAGGGTTTGATTCCTACGAGCAGTACTTC	CASSQFSGFDSYEQYF
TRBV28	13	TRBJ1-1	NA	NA	TGTGCCAGCACCCTGGGGGACACTGGTGAAGCTTTCTTT	CASTLGDTGEAFF
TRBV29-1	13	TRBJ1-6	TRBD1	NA	TGCAGGGACGGACAGGGTCATAATTCACCCCTCCACTTT	CRDGQGHNSPLHF
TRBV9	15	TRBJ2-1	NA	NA	TGTGCCAGCAGCGTAGGCGAGAGCTCCTACAATGAGCAGTTCTTC	CASSVGESSYNEQFF
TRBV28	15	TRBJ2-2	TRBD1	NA	TGTGCCAGCAGTCCAGGACAGGGGGCAACCGGGGAGCTGTTTTTT	CASSPGQGATGELFF
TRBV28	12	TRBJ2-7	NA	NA	TGTGCCAGCGGATGGGAATCCTACGAGCAGTACTTC	CASGWESYEQYF
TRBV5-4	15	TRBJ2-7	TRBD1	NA	TGTGCCAGCAGCCGTGCGGGGACAGGGAGCTACGAGCAGTACTTC	CASSRAGTGSYEQYF
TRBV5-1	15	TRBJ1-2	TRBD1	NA	TGCGCCAGCAGCTCAGGAGACAGGGGAGAGGATGGCTACACCTTC	CASSSGDRGEDGYTF
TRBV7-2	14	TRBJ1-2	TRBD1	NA	TGTGCCAGCAGCTTAGAGAGACAGGGGCATGGCTACACCTTC	CASSLERQGHGYTF
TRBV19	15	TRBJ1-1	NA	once	TGTGCCAGTAGTATCTCGGAGGACAGTTACACTGAAGCTTTCTTT	CASSISEDSYTEAFF
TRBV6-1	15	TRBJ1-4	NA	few	TGTGCCAGCAGTGAAGGGCAGGGGACTAATGAAAAACTGTTTTTT	CASSEGQGTNEKLFF
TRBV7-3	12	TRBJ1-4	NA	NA	TGTGCCAGCAGCTTTGATGGTGAAAAACTGTTTTTT	CASSFDGEKLFF
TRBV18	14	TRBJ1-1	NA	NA	TGTGCCAGCTCACAACAAATCGGGAACACTGAAGCTTTCTTT	CASSQQIGNTEAFF
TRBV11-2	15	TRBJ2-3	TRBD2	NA	TGTGCCAGCAGTCCCGGACTAGCGGGAGCAGATACGCAGTATTTT	CASSPGLAGADTQYF
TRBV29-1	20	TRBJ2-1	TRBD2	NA	TGCAGCGTTGAAGGTACGGGACTAGCGGGAGACCACCTAGTGCATGGTGAGCAGTTCTTC	CSVEGTGLAGDHLVHGEQFF
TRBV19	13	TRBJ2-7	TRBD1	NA	TGTGCCAGCGGACAGGGGAGGGCCTACGAGCAGTACTTC	CASGQGRAYEQYF
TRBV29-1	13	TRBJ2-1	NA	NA	TGCAGCGTTGCAGGGACAACGGCTTCTGAGCAGTTCTTC	CSVAGTTASEQFF
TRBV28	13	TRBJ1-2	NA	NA	TGTGCCTGCGGGGGGGCCGGGGCCTATGGCTACACCTTC	CACGGAGAYGYTF